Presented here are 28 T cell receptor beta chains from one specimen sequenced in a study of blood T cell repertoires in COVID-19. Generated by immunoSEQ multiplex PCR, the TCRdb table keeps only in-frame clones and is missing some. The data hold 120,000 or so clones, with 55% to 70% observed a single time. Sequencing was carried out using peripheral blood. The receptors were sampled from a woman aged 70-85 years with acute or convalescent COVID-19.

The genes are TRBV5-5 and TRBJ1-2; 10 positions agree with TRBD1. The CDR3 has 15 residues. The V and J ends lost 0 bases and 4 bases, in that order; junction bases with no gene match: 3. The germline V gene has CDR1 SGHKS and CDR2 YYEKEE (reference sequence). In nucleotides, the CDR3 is TGTGCCAGCAGCTTGGTCGGGACAGGGGTCTATGGCTACACCTTC. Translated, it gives CASSLVGTGVYGYTF.

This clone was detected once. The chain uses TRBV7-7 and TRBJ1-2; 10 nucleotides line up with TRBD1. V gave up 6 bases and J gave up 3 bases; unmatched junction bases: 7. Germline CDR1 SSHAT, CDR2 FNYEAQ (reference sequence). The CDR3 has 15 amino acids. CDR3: CASSSGTGEYYGYTF. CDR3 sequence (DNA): TGTGCCAGCAGTTCCGGGACAGGGGAGTACTATGGCTACACCTTC.

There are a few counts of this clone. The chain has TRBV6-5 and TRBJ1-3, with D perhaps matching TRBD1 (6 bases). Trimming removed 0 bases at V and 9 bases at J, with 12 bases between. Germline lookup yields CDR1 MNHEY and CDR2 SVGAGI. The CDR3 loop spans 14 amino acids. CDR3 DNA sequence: TGTGCCAGCAGTTACTCCTACAGGGAGGGCACCATATATTTT. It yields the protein CASSYSYREGTIYF.

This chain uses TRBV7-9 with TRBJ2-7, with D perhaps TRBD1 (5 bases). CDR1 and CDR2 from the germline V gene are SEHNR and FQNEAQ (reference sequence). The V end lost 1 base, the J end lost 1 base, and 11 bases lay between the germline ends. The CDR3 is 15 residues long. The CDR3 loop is CASSLGGRGSYEQYF. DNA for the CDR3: TGTGCCAGCAGCTTAGGTGGTAGGGGATCCTACGAGCAGTACTTC.

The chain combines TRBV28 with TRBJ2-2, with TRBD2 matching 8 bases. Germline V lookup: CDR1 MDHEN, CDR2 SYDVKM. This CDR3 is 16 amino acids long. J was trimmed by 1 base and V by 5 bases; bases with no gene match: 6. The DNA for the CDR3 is TGTGCCAGCAGTCCCTTACTAGCGGTGAACACCGGGGAGCTGTTTTTT. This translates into CASSPLLAVNTGELFF.

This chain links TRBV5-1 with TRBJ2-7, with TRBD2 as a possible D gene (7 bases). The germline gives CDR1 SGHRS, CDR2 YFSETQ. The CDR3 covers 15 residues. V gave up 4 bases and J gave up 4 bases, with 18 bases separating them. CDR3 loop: CASSPVGRGGYEQYF. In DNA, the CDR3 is TGCGCCAGCAGCCCGGTGGGCAGGGGAGGGTACGAGCAGTACTTC. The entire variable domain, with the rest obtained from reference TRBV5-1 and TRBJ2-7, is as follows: KAGVTQTPRYLIKTRGQQVTLSCSPISGHRSVSWYQQTPGQGLQFLFEYFSETQRNKGNFPGRFSGRQFSNSRSEMNVSTLELGDSALYLCASSPVGRGGYEQYFGPGTRLTVT.

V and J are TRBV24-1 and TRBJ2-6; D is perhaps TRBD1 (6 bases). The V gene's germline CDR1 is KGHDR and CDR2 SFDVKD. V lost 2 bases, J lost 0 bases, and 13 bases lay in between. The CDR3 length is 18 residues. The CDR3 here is CATSDSRTGSSGANVLTF. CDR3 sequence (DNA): TGTGCCACCAGTGATTCGAGAACAGGGAGCTCTGGGGCCAACGTCCTGACTTTC.

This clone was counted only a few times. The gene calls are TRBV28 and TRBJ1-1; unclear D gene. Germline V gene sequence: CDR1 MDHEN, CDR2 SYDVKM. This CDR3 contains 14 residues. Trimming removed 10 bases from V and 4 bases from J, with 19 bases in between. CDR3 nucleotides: TGTGCCACCATAAACTTGGGCTTGAGCACTGAAGCTTTCTTT. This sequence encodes CATINLGLSTEAFF.

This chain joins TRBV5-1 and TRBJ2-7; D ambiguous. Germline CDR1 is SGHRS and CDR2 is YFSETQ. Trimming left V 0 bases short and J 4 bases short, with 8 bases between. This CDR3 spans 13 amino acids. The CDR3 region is CASSLDSVYEQYF. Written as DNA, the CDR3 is TGCGCCAGCAGCTTGGATTCGGTTTACGAGCAGTACTTC.

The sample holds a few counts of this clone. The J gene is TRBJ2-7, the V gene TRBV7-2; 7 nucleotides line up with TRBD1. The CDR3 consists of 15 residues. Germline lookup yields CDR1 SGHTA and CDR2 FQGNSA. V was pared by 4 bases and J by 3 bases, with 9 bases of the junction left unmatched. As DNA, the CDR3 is TGTGCCAGCAGCTCCAGCGTGGGACAGAACTACGAGCAGTACTTC. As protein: CASSSSVGQNYEQYF.

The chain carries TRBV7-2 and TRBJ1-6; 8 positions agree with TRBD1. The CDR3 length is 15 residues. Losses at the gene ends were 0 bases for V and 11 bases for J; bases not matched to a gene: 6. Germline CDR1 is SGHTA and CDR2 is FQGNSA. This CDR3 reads CASSLAATGETPLHF. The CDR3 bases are TGTGCCAGCAGCTTAGCGGCGACAGGGGAGACACCCCTCCACTTT. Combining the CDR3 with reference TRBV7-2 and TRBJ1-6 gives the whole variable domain GAGVSQSPSNKVTEKGKDVELRCDPISGHTALYWYRQSLGQGLEFLIYFQGNSAPDKSGLPSDRFSAERTGGSVSTLTIQRTQQEDSAVYLCASSLAATGETPLHFGNGTRLTVT.

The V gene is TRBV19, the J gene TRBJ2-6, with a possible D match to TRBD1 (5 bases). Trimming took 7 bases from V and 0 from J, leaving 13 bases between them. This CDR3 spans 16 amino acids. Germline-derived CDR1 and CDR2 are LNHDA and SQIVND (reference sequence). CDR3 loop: CASTRRQYSGANVLTF. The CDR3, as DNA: TGTGCCAGTACCAGACGACAGTACTCTGGGGCCAACGTCCTGACTTTC.

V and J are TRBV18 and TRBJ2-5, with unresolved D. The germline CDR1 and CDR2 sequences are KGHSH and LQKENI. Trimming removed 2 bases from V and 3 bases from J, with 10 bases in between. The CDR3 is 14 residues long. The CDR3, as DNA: TGTGCCAGCTCACCAAGAGGCCAGAAAGAGACCCAGTACTTC. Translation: CASSPRGQKETQYF.

The CDR3 coding sequence is TGTGCCAGCAGCTTCCCTAGGGGGGAGCTGTTTTTT. Translated, it gives CASSFPRGELFF. The J gene is TRBJ2-2, the V gene TRBV5-6, with D uncertain. Germline CDR1 reads SGHDT; CDR2 reads YYEEEE. With 2 bases removed from V and 8 bases from J, the gap between germline ends came to 7 bases. The CDR3 contains 12 residues.

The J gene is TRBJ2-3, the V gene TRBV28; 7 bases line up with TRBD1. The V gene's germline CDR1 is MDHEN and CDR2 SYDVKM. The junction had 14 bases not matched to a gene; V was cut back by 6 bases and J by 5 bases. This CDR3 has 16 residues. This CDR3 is CASSPTGRGLVDTQYF. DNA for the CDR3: TGTGCCAGCAGCCCCACAGGAAGGGGGCTAGTAGATACGCAGTATTTT.

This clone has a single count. CDR3 sequence reads: CASSSSATLGSGNTIYF. CDR3 DNA sequence: TGCGCCAGCAGCTCTAGCGCTACGCTCGGTTCTGGAAACACCATATATTTT. J is TRBJ1-3 and V is TRBV5-1; no reliable D call. Germline V gene sequence: CDR1 SGHRS, CDR2 YFSETQ. Deletions cut 3 bases from V and 1 base from J, with 17 bases between. This CDR3 has 17 amino acids. The full variable domain, rest sourced from reference TRBV5-1 and TRBJ1-3, is KAGVTQTPRYLIKTRGQQVTLSCSPISGHRSVSWYQQTPGQGLQFLFEYFSETQRNKGNFPGRFSGRQFSNSRSEMNVSTLELGDSALYLCASSSSATLGSGNTIYFGEGSWLTVV.

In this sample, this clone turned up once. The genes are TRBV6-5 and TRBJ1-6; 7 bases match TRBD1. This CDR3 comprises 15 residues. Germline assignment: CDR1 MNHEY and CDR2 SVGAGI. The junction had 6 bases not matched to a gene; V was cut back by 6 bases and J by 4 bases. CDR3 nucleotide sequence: TGTGCCAGCAGCCGGTCGGGACAGTATAATTCACCCCTCCACTTT. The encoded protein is CASSRSGQYNSPLHF.

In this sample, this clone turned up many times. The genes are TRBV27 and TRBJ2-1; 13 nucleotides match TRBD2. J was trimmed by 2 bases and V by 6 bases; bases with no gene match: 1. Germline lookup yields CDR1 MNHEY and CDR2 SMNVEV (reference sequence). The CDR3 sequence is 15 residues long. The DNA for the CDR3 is TGTGCCAGCAGGGGGACTAGCGGGACCTACAATGAGCAGTTCTTC. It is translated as CASRGTSGTYNEQFF.

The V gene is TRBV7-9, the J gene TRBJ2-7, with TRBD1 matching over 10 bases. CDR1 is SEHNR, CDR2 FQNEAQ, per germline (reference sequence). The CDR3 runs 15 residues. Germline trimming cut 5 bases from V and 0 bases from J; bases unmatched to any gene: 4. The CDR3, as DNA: TGTGCCAGCAGCCGACAGGGGGCTTACTCCTACGAGCAGTACTTC. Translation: CASSRQGAYSYEQYF. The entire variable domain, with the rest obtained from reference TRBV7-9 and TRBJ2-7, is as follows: DTGVSQNPRHKITKRGQNVTFRCDPISEHNRLYWYRQTLGQGPEFLTYFQNEAQLEKSRLLSDRFSAERPKGSFSTLEIQRTEQGDSAMYLCASSRQGAYSYEQYFGPGTRLTVT.

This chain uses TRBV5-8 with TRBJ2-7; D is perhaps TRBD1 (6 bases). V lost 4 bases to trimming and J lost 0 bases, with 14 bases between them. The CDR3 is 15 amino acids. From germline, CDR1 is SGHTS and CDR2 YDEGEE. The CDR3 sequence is CASSPGTLSSYEQYF. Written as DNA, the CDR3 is TGTGCCAGCAGCCCGGGGACACTGTCCTCCTACGAGCAGTACTTC.

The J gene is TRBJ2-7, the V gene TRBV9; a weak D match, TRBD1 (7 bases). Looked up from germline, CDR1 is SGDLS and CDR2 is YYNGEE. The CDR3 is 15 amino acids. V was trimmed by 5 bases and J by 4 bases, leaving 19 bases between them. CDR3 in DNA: TGTGCCAGCAGTAAAGATGGAGGGGGCCTTTACGAGCAGTACTTC. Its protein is CASSKDGGGLYEQYF. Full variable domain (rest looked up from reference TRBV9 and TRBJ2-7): DSGVTQTPKHLITATGQRVTLRCSPRSGDLSVYWYQQSLDQGLQFLIQYYNGEERAKGNILERFSAQQFPDLHSELNLSSLELGDSALYFCASSKDGGGLYEQYFGPGTRLTVT.

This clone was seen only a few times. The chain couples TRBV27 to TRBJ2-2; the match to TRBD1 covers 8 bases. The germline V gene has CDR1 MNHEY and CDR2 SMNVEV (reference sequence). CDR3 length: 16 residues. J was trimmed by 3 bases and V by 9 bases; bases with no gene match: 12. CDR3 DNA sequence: TGTGCCAGTAAAAGCACCGGGACAGGCTACACCGGGGAGCTGTTTTTT. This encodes CASKSTGTGYTGELFF.

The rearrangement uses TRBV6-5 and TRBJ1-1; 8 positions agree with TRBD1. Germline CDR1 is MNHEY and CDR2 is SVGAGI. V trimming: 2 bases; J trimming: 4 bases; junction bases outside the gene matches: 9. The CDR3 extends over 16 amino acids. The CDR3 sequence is CASSYLASDRVTEAFF. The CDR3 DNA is TGTGCCAGCAGTTACCTCGCTTCGGACAGGGTCACTGAAGCTTTCTTT.

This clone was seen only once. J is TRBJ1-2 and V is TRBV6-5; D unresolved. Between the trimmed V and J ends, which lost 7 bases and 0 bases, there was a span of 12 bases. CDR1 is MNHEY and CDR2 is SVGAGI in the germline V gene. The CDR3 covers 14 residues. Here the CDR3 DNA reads TGTGCCAGCACCTCTAGCGTAACTAACTATGGCTACACCTTC. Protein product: CASTSSVTNYGYTF.

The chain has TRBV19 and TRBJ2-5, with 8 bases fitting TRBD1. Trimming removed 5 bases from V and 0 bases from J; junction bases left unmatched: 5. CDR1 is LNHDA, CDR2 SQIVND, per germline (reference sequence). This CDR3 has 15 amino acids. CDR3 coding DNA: TGTGCCAGTAGTGGGACAGGACTTTACCAAGAGACCCAGTACTTC. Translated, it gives CASSGTGLYQETQYF. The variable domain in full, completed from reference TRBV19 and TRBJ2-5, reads DGGITQSPKYLFRKEGQNVTLSCEQNLNHDAMYWYRQDPGQGLRLIYYSQIVNDFQKGDIAEGYSVSREKKESFPLTVTSAQKNPTAFYLCASSGTGLYQETQYFGPGTRLLVL.

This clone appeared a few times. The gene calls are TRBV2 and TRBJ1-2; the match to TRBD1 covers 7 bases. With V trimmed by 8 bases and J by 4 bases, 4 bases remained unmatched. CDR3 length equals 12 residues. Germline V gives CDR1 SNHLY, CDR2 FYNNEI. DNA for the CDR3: TGTGCCAGCGGGACAGCTTCCTATGGCTACACCTTC. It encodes CASGTASYGYTF.

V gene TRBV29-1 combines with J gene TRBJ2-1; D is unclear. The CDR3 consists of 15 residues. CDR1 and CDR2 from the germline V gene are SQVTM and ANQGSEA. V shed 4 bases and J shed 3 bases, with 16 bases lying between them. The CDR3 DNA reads TGCAGCGTTGCCCTTAGACTGTCAGACTACAATGAGCAGTTCTTC. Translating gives CSVALRLSDYNEQFF.

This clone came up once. CDR3 sequence reads: CASSYRVEAEAFF. The CDR3 DNA reads TGCGCCAGCAGTTACAGGGTCGAAGCTGAAGCTTTCTTT. This chain joins TRBV5-1 and TRBJ1-1, with D perhaps matching TRBD1 (6 bases). Germline CDR1 SGHRS, CDR2 YFSETQ. Trimming cost V 5 bases and J 6 bases, with 14 bases left between them. The CDR3 consists of 13 residues. The full variable domain, with the rest looked up from reference TRBV5-1 and TRBJ1-1, is KAGVTQTPRYLIKTRGQQVTLSCSPISGHRSVSWYQQTPGQGLQFLFEYFSETQRNKGNFPGRFSGRQFSNSRSEMNVSTLELGDSALYLCASSYRVEAEAFFGQGTRLTVV.